The T cell receptor beta chain under discussion was sequenced for a study of cytomegalovirus exposure and HLA in healthy donors. This PCR relied on a set of 60 Vbeta primers and 13 Jbeta primers. TCRdb's copy holds only in-frame clones and misses some; the assay was immunoSEQ multiplex PCR. The sample lists 45,000 to 70,000 clones, about 80% seen once, with about 3% in the top ten. Trimming cost V 5 bases and J 3 bases; bases outside gene matches: 10. Looked up from germline, CDR1 is MDHEN and CDR2 is SYDVKM. The CDR3 covers 15 residues. Source material: PBMCs. The J gene is TRBJ2-7, the V gene TRBV28; 7 positions agree with TRBD1. This TCR derives from a man aged 50-59 years in good health and CMV-seronegative. CDR3 sequence reads: CASSPRDSRNYEQYF. As DNA, the CDR3 is TGTGCCAGCAGTCCCCGGGACAGCCGAAACTACGAGCAGTACTTC.